This paragraph covers one TCR beta chain sequence. As yet, its antigen is unknown. This sample is part of a study of cytomegalovirus exposure and HLA in healthy donors. This CDR3 is 17 amino acids long. V lost 0 bases and J lost 3, with 16 bases in between. Germline V gene sequence: CDR1 MGHRA, CDR2 YSYEKL. Findings and limits, study-wide: What was likely a sequencing artifact was a cluster of highly shared sequence variants. Later on, an analysis found that several of the most significant clusters appeared to be linked to common viral pathogens, which included parvovirus B19.

PCR involved 60 Vbeta and 13 Jbeta primers. Data came from immunoSEQ multiplex PCR; TCRdb stores just in-frame clones and leaves some out. The sample consists of roughly 160,000 clones, around 85% of them appearing once. The J gene is TRBJ2-3, the V gene TRBV4-1, with D possibly being TRBD1 (7 bases). This TCR came from a male donor in good health and CMV-seronegative. Sequencing used PBMCs. Here the CDR3 reads CASSQDGLQGRTDTQYF. The CDR3 nucleotides read TGCGCCAGCAGCCAAGATGGACTACAGGGGAGGACAGATACGCAGTATTTT.